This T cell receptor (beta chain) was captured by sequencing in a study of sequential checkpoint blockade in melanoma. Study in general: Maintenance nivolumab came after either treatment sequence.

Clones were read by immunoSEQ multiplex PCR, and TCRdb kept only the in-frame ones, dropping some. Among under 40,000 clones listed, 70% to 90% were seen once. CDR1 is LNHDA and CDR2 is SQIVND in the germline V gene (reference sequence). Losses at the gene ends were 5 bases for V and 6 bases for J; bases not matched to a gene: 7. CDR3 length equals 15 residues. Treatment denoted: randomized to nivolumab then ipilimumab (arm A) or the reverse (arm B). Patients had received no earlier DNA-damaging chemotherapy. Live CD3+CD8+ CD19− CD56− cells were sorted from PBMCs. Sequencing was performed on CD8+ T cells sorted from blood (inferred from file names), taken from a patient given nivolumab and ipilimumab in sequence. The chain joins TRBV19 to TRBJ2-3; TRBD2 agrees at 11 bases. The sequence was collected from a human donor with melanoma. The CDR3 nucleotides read TGTGCCAGTAGTCCTACTAGCGGGAGATTGGATACGCAGTATTTT. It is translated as CASSPTSGRLDTQYF.